Listed below are T cell receptor beta chains from one sample, sequenced in a study of CD8 T cells in ankylosing spondylitis. TCRdb re-called the 5' RACE reads with MiXCR, one entry per CDR3 protein. This table holds around 130,000 distinct CDR3 sequences, roughly 7.3% found once. Sequenced: blood, either unsorted or a sorted T cell fraction (not recorded which). Receptors originate from a male donor with ankylosing spondylitis or in good health (not recorded which). The CDR3 runs from the conserved cysteine through the conserved F or W. The D gene is left open where the match is weak. Rows may omit the clone size; those that give it use once, few, many or a size class.

TRBV7-9	TRBJ1-3	many	NA	TGTGCCAGCAGCCCGGAAACTGGAAACACCATATATTTT	CASSPETGNTIYF
TRBV7-2	TRBJ1-1	many	NA	TGTGCCAGCAGCTCAAGGACGGTGAACACTGAAGCTTTCTTT	CASSSRTVNTEAFF
TRBV20-1	TRBJ1-5	many	NA	TGCAGTGCTAGAGATTGGGGGGCCCTTTTCCAGCCCCAGCATTTT	CSARDWGALFQPQHF
TRBV12-3/TRBV12-4	TRBJ2-3	many	TRBD2	TGTGCCAGCAGCCCCGTTATAGCGGGGGACAGCACAGATACGCAGTATTTT	CASSPVIAGDSTDTQYF
TRBV3-1	TRBJ1-5	once	NA	TGTGCCAGCAGCCAAGCTGGGGTTCTAATTAGCAATCAGCCCCAGCATTTT	CASSQAGVLISNQPQHF
TRBV12-3/TRBV12-4	TRBJ2-7	many	NA	TGTGCCAGCAGTTTGACACTGGTGGAGCAGTACTTC	CASSLTLVEQYF
TRBV20-1	TRBJ2-5	many	TRBD2	TGCAGTGCTAGAGCGGGACTAGCCCAAGAGACCCAGTACTTC	CSARAGLAQETQYF
TRBV28	TRBJ2-6	many	NA	TGTGCCAGCAGTTTCTCGGAGATCTCTGGGGCCAACGTCCTGACTTTC	CASSFSEISGANVLTF
TRBV20-1	TRBJ2-2	many	NA	TGCAGTGCTAGAGAGGCCAGGGGTTCAGCGGGGACTAAGAACACCGGGGAGCTGTTTTTT	CSAREARGSAGTKNTGELFF
TRBV20-1	TRBJ2-1	many	TRBD2	TGCAGTGCCCTTGGACTAGCGGATTACAATGAGCAGTTCTTC	CSALGLADYNEQFF
TRBV5-1	TRBJ2-5	NA	NA	TGCGCCAGCAGCCCGACAGGCCCCCCAGAGACCCAGTACTTC	CASSPTGPPETQYF
TRBV5-6	TRBJ2-3	many	TRBD2	TGTGCCAGCAGCTTGGGGCTAGCGGGACGTACGCAGTATTTT	CASSLGLAGRTQYF
TRBV7-6	TRBJ2-7	many	NA	TGTGCCAGCAGCACAAGGGACTCCTCCTACGAGCAGTACTTC	CASSTRDSSYEQYF
TRBV7-3	TRBJ2-2	many	NA	TGTGCCAGCAGCCCCGGGACCCAGAACACCGGGGAGCTGTTTTTT	CASSPGTQNTGELFF
TRBV10-3	TRBJ2-5	many	TRBD1	TGTGCCATCAGTGAGGGGCTTGGACAGGGGATTCAAGAGACCCAGTACTTC	CAISEGLGQGIQETQYF
TRBV20-1	TRBJ2-2	many	TRBD1	TGCAGTGCTAGAGACCCGGGACAGGGGATGAGCCGGGAGCTGTTTTTT	CSARDPGQGMSRELFF
TRBV7-9	TRBJ2-5	few	TRBD2	TGTGCCAGCAGCTGGAGACTAGCCTGGGAGACCCAGTACTTC	CASSWRLAWETQYF
TRBV7-3	TRBJ1-1	many	TRBD1	TGTGCCAGCAGCTGGGACAGGGCGGTGAACACTGAAGCTTTCTTT	CASSWDRAVNTEAFF
TRBV7-9	TRBJ2-5	many	NA	TGTGCCAGCAGCATACTTACAGGGCCGGGGGAGACCCAGTACTTC	CASSILTGPGETQYF
TRBV5-1	TRBJ1-1	many	TRBD1	TGCGCCAGCAGCGGACGCCCGGGACAGGGACCTGAAGCTTTCTTT	CASSGRPGQGPEAFF
TRBV3-1	TRBJ1-1	many	NA	TGTGCCAGCAGCCTATACCGGGACCTGCCGGACACTGAAGCTTTCTTT	CASSLYRDLPDTEAFF
TRBV5-1	TRBJ1-3	many	TRBD1	TGCGCCAGCAGCCTTCGACAGGGGGCTGGAAACACCATATATTTT	CASSLRQGAGNTIYF
TRBV27	TRBJ1-1	many	NA	TGTGCCAGCAGTTCCGCGTTAGTCGGAAACACTGAAGCTTTCTTT	CASSSALVGNTEAFF
TRBV5-5	TRBJ2-7	many	NA	TGTGCCAGCAGCATGCTAGATTCCGAGCAGTACTTC	CASSMLDSEQYF
TRBV3-1	TRBJ2-4	few	NA	TGTGCCAGCAGCGTAACGGCCAAAAACATTCAGTACTTC	CASSVTAKNIQYF
TRBV3-1	TRBJ2-7	many	TRBD2	TGTGCCAGCAGCCGAGCGGGGGGAACCTACGAGCAGTACTTC	CASSRAGGTYEQYF
TRBV7-8	TRBJ1-5	NA	NA	TGTGCCAGCAGCCAAGACATCCCAGGGAACAATCAGCCCCAGCATTTT	CASSQDIPGNNQPQHF
TRBV11-2	TRBJ1-1	many	NA	TGTGCCAGCAGTGCAGACAGGATCGGGAGCACTGAAGCTTTCTTT	CASSADRIGSTEAFF
TRBV29-1	TRBJ2-1	many	NA	TGCAGCGTTACGGACTTAGCCAGCGATGAGCAGTTCTTC	CSVTDLASDEQFF
TRBV2	TRBJ2-2	many	TRBD2	TGTGCCACAGCACTAGCGGGAGTAGGCACCGGGGAGCTGTTTTTT	CATALAGVGTGELFF
TRBV4-2	TRBJ1-1	NA	TRBD1	TGTGCCAGCAGCGAAACAGGGGGAACTGAAGCTTTCTTT	CASSETGGTEAFF
TRBV20-1	TRBJ2-7	many	NA	TGCAGTGCTAGAGATTGGGCGGGGACCTACGAGCAGTACTTC	CSARDWAGTYEQYF
TRBV30	TRBJ1-2	few	TRBD1	TGTGCCCGGACGACAGGGGGCGACGGCTACACCTTC	CARTTGGDGYTF
TRBV28	TRBJ2-7	many	TRBD2	TGTGCCAGCTTAGCGGGAGCCTACGAGCAGTACTTC	CASLAGAYEQYF
TRBV12-3/TRBV12-4	TRBJ2-6	many	NA	TGTGCCAGCAGCCTTTGGGATTCTGGGGCCAACGTCCTGACTTTC	CASSLWDSGANVLTF
TRBV30	TRBJ1-3	many	NA	TGTGCCTGGAGTAAAGCTTCTGGAAACACCATATATTTT	CAWSKASGNTIYF
TRBV12-3/TRBV12-4	TRBJ1-5	many	TRBD1	TGTGCCAGCAGAGGGACAGGGAGCAATCAGCCCCAGCATTTT	CASRGTGSNQPQHF
TRBV28	TRBJ2-1	many	TRBD2	TGTGCCAGCAGTTTAATAGCGGGGTTGCATGAGCAGTTCTTC	CASSLIAGLHEQFF
TRBV18	TRBJ2-1	many	NA	TGTGCCAGCTCACCAATGAGGCAGGAGCAGTTCTTC	CASSPMRQEQFF